What follows describes a single T cell receptor (beta chain). These data originate in a study of tumor-infiltrating lymphocytes in localized non-small cell lung cancer. Here immunoSEQ multiplex PCR was the method, and the copy in TCRdb shows in-frame clones only, minus some. This table has around 6,800 clones, 75% to 85% appearing once. The sample was uninvolved lung tissue not adjacent to the tumor. The clonotype was recovered from a human donor with non-small cell lung cancer.

For the CDR3, the DNA is TGTGCCAGCAGTCAATTAGGACAGAGCGGCTACACCTTC. Translation gives CASSQLGQSGYTF. V is TRBV6-5 and J is TRBJ1-2; the D gene is possibly TRBD1 (6 bases). V was shortened by 5 bases and J by 8 bases, with 15 bases between the two germline ends. Germline V CDR1 and CDR2: MNHEY, SVGAGI. The CDR3 is 13 amino acids.